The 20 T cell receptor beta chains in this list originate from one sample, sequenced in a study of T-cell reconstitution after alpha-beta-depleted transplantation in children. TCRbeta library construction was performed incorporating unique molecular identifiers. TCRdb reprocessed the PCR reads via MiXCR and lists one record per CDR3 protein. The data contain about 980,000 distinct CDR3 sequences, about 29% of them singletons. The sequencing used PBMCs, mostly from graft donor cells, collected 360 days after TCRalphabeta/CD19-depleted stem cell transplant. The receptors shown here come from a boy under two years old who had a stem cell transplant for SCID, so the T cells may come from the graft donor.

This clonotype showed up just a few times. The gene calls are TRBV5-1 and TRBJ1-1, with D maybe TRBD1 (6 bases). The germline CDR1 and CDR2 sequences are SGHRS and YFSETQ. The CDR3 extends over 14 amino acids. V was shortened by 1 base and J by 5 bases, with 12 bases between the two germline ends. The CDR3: CASSLIDRLTEAFF. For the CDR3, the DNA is TGCGCCAGCAGCTTGATCGACAGGTTAACTGAAGCTTTCTTT.

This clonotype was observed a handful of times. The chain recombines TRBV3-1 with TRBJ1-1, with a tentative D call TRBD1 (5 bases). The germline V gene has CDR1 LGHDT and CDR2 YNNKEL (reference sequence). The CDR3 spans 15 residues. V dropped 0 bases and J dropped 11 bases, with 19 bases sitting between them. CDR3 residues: CASSQDLARDQGAFF. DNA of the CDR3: TGTGCCAGCAGCCAAGATTTGGCCAGGGACCAAGGGGCTTTCTTT.

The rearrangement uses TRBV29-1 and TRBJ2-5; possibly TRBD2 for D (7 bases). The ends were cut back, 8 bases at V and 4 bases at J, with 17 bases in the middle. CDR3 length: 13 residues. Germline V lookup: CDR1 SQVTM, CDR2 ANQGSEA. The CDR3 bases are TGCAGCACGGGGGGCCGGGCGAGAGAGACCCAGTACTTC. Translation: CSTGGRARETQYF.

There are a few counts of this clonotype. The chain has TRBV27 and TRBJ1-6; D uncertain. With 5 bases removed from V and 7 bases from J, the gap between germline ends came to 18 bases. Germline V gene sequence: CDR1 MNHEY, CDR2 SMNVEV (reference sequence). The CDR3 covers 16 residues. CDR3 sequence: CASSPWGFGVNSPLHF. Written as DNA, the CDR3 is TGTGCCAGCAGTCCCTGGGGATTTGGAGTCAATTCACCCCTCCACTTT.

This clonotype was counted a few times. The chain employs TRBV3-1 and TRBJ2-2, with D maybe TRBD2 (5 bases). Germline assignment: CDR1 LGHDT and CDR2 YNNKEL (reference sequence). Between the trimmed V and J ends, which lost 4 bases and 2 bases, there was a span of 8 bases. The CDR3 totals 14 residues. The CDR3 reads CASSPAANTGELFF. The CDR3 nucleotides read TGTGCCAGCAGCCCAGCGGCCAACACCGGGGAGCTGTTTTTT.

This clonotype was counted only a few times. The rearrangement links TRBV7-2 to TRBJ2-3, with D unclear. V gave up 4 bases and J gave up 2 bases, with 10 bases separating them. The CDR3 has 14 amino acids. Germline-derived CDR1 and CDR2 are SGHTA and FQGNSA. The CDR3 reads CASSSPRITDTQYF. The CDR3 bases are TGTGCCAGCAGCTCGCCCCGGATCACAGATACGCAGTATTTT.

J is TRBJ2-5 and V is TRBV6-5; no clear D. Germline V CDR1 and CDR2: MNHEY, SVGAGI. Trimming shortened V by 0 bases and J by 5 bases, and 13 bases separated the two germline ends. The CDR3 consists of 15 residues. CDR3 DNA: TGTGCCAGCAGTTACTCGAGAGGCAGGCTGGAGACCCAGTACTTC. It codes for CASSYSRGRLETQYF.

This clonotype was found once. The CDR3 nucleotides read TGTGCCACCAGCAGAGGTGAGCTTAGCGCCCACAATGAGCAGTTCTTC. It is translated as CATSRGELSAHNEQFF. The chain employs TRBV15 and TRBJ2-1, with a possible D match to TRBD2 (5 bases). Germline CDR1 is LNHNV and CDR2 is YYDKDF (reference sequence). Trimming shortened V by 1 base and J by 5 bases, and 15 bases separated the two germline ends. There are 16 residues in the CDR3.

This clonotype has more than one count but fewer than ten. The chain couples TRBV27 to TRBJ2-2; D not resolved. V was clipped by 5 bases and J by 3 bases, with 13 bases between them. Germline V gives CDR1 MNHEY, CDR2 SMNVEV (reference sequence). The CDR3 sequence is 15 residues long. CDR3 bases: TGTGCCAGCAGTCCCCCCAGGCCGCACACCGGGGAGCTGTTTTTT. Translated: CASSPPRPHTGELFF.

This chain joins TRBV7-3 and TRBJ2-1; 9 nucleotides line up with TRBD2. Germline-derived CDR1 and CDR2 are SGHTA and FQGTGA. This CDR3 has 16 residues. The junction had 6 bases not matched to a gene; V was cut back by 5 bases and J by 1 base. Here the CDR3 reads CASSPLAGRSYNEQFF. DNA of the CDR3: TGTGCCAGCAGCCCCCTAGCGGGGCGATCCTACAATGAGCAGTTCTTC.

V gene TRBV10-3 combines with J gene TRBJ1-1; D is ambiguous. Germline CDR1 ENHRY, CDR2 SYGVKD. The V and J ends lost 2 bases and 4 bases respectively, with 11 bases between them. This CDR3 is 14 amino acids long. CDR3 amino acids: CAISERGRATEAFF. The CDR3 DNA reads TGTGCCATCAGTGAGAGAGGTCGGGCCACTGAAGCTTTCTTT.

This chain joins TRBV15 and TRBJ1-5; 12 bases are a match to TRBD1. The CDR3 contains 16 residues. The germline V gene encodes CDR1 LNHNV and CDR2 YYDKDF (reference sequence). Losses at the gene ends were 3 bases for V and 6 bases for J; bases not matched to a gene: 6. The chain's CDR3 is CATSRGDRGLAQPQHF. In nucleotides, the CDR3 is TGTGCCACCAGCAGGGGGGACAGGGGGCTCGCTCAGCCCCAGCATTTT.

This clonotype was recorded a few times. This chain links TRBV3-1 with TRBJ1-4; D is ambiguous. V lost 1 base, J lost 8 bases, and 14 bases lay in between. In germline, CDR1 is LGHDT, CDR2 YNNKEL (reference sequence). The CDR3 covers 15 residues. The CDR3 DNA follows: TGTGCCAGCAGCCAAGGTGCTGCGGGAGAGGAAAAACTGTTTTTT. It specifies CASSQGAAGEEKLFF. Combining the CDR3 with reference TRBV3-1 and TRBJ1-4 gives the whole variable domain DTAVSQTPKYLVTQMGNDKSIKCEQNLGHDTMYWYKQDSKKFLKIMFSYNNKELIINETVPNRFSPKSPDKAHLNLHINSLELGDSAVYFCASSQGAAGEEKLFFGSGTQLSVL.

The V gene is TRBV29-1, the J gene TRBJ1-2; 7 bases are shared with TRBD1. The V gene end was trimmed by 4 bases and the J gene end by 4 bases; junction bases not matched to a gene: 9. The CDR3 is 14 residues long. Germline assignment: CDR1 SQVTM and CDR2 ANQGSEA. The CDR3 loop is CSVVSGTATYGYTF. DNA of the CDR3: TGCAGCGTTGTTAGTGGGACAGCGACCTATGGCTACACCTTC.

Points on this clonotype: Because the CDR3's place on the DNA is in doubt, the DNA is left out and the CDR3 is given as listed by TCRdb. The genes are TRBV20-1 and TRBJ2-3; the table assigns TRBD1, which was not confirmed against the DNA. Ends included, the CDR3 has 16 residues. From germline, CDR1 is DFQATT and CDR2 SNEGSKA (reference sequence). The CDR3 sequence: CCARGGFGAGTDTQYF.

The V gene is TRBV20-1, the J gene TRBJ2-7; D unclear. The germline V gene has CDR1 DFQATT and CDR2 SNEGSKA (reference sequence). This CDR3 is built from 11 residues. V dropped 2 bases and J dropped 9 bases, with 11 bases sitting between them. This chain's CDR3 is CSARSPKGQYF. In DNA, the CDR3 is TGCAGTGCTAGATCCCCGAAGGGGCAGTACTTC.

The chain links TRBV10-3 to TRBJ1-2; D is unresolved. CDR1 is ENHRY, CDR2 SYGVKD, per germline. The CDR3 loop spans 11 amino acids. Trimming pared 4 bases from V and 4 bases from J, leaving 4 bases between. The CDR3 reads CAISGLYGYTF. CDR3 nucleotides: TGTGCCATCAGTGGACTCTATGGCTACACCTTC.

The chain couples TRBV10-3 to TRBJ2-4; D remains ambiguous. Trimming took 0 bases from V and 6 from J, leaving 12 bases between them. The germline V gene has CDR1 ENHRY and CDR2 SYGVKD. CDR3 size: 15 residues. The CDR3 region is CAISESMGAGNIQYF. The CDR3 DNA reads TGTGCCATCAGTGAGTCGATGGGTGCAGGAAACATTCAGTACTTC.

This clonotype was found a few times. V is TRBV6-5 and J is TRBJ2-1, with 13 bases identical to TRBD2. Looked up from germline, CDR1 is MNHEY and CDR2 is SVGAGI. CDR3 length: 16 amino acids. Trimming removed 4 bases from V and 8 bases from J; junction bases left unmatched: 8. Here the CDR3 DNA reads TGTGCCAGCAGTTTCCCCACTAGCGGGGGGGCTGATGAGCAGTTCTTC. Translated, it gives CASSFPTSGGADEQFF.

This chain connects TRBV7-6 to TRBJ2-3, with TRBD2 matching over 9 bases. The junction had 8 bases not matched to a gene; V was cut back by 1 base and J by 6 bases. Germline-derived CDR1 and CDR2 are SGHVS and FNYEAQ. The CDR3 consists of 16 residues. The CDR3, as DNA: TGTGCCAGCAGCTTAGTGGGCAGCGGGGGGCAGGATACGCAGTATTTT. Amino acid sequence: CASSLVGSGGQDTQYF. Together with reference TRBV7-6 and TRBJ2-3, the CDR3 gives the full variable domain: GAGVSQSPRYKVTKRGQDVALRCDPISGHVSLYWYRQALGQGPEFLTYFNYEAQQDKSGLPNDRFSAERPEGSISTLTIQRTEQRDSAMYRCASSLVGSGGQDTQYFGPGTRLTVL.